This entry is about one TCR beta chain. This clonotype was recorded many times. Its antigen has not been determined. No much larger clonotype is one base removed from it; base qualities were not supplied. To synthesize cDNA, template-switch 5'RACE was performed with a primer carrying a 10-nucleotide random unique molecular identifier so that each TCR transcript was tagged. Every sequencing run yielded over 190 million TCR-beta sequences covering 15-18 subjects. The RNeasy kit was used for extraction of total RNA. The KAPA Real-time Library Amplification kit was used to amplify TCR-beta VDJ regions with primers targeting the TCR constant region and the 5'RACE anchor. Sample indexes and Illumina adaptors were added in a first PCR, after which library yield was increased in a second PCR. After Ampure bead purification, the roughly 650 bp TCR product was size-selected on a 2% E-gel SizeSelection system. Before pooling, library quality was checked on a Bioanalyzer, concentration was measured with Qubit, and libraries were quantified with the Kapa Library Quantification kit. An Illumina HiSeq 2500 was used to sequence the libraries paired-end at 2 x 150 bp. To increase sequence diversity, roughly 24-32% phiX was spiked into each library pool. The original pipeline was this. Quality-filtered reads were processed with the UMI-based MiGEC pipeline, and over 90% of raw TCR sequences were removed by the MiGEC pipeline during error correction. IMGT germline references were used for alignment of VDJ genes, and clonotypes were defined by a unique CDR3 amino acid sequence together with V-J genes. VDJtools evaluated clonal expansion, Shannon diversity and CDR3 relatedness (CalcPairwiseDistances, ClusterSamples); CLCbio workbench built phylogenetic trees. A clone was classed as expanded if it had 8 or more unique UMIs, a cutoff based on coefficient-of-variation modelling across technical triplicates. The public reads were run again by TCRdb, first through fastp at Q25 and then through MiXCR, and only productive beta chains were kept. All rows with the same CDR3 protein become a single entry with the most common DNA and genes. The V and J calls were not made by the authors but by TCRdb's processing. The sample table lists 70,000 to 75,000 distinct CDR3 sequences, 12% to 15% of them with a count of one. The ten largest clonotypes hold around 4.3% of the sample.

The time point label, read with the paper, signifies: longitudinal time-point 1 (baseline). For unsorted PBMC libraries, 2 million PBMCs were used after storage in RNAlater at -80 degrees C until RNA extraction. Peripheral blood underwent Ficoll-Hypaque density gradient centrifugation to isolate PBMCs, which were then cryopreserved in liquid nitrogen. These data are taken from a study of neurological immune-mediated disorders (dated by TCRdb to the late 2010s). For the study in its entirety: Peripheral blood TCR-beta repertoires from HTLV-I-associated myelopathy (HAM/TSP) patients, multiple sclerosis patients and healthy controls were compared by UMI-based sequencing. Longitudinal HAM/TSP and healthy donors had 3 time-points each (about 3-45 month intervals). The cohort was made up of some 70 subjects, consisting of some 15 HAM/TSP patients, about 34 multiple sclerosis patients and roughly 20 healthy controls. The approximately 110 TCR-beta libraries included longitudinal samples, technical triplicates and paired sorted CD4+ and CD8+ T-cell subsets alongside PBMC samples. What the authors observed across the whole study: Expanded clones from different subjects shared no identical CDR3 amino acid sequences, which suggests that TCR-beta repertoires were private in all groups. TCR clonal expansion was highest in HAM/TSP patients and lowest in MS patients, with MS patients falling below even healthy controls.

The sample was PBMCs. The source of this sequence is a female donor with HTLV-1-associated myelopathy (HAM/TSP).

The DNA sequence follows: TGCAGTGCTAGAGGGGGCGGGGGGGCCGGTGAGCAGTTCTTC. It encodes CSARGGGGAGEQFF. Recombination linked TRBV20-1 to TRBJ2-1; TRBD2 fits 9 bases in the junction. Per the germline V gene (reference sequence), DFQATT is the CDR1 and SNEGSKA is the CDR2. Reading from cysteine to phenylalanine, the CDR3 counts 14 amino acids. The sequence is cut down to CDR3 DNA, 42 bases in frame from base 1. Trimming takes 1 base off V and 9 bases off J; junction bases not matched to a gene: 7.